Below are 8 T cell receptor beta chains sequenced from a single sample in a study of blood T cell repertoires in COVID-19 (dated by TCRdb to about 2020). The method was the immunoSEQ multiplex PCR assay. As stored in TCRdb, this immuneACCESS dataset retains in-frame rearrangements with V and J assigned. A fraction of the clones does not appear; measured against another copy, unresolved V genes explain less than half of the discrepancy, and the remainder lacks a known reason. Present in this sample are 50,000 to 80,000 clones, roughly 90% of which were seen just once. Roughly 1.4% of the sample belongs to the ten largest clones. Sequenced sample: peripheral blood. Receptors were obtained from a man between 60 and 70 years old with acute or convalescent COVID-19.

This sequence joins TRBV10-3 and TRBJ1-5, with 7 bases aligning to TRBD1. The ends lost 10 bases at V and 5 bases at J; junction bases unmatched: 8. Germline CDR1 and CDR2: ENHRY and SYGVKD. The CDR3 runs to 13 residues. The CDR3 region has the DNA TGTGCCACAAGGACAGGTACGGATCAGCCCCAGCATTTT. As protein: CATRTGTDQPQHF.

The chain combines TRBV18 with TRBJ1-5; D is unresolved. Germline loops: CDR1 KGHSH, CDR2 LQKENI. The length of the CDR3 is 14 residues. Trimming pared 1 base from V and 3 bases from J, leaving 7 bases between. CDR3 nucleotide sequence: TGTGCCAGCTCACCACAACAGATCAATCAGCCCCAGCATTTT. This sequence encodes CASSPQQINQPQHF.

This clone was observed once. The chain couples TRBV18 to TRBJ1-1; 10 bases are a match to TRBD1. V trimming: 5 bases; J trimming: 4 bases; junction bases outside the gene matches: 4. CDR3 length: 14 amino acids. Germline V CDR1 and CDR2: KGHSH, LQKENI. The CDR3 sequence: CASSVDRGPTEAFF. The CDR3 DNA is TGTGCCAGCTCAGTTGACAGGGGGCCCACTGAAGCTTTCTTT.

The CDR3 nucleotides are TGTGCCAGTAGTACGGGAGGAGAGACCCAGTACTTC. Translating it yields CASSTGGETQYF. V usage is TRBV19 and J usage is TRBJ2-5; 7 nucleotides line up with TRBD2. From germline, CDR1 is LNHDA and CDR2 SQIVND (reference sequence). V lost 4 bases, J lost 4 bases, and 0 bases stayed unmatched. There are 12 residues in the CDR3.

The count of this clone is one. Germline and junction disagree at one end, which may indicate a read error. The CDR3 loop reads CASSLGPTGGKYNEQFF. CDR3 nucleotides: TGTGCTAGCAGCTTAGGCCCTACAGGGGGCAAATACAATGAGCAGTTCTTC. This rearrangement joins TRBV7-7 to TRBJ2-1; 9 bases match TRBD1. From germline, CDR1 is SSHAT and CDR2 FNYEAQ (reference sequence). The length of the CDR3 is 17 residues.

The chain has TRBV24-1 and TRBJ2-1, with D possibly TRBD2 on 7 matching bases. The CDR3 totals 14 residues. With 5 bases removed from V and 4 bases from J, the gap between germline ends came to 11 bases. In germline, CDR1 is KGHDR, CDR2 SFDVKD. The CDR3 sequence is CATSVGRGYNEQFF. CDR3 sequence (DNA): TGTGCCACCAGTGTGGGGAGGGGGTACAATGAGCAGTTCTTC.

The chain recombines TRBV27 with TRBJ2-7, with 12 bases matching TRBD1. The CDR3 has 15 residues. The germline gives CDR1 MNHEY, CDR2 SMNVEV (reference sequence). Germline trimming cut 3 bases from V and 5 bases from J; bases unmatched to any gene: 5. CDR3 loop: CASSFSGTGGDEQYF. The CDR3, as DNA: TGTGCCAGCAGTTTTTCCGGGACAGGGGGCGACGAGCAGTACTTC.

This clone was counted between two and nine times. The genes are TRBV11-2 and TRBJ2-7, with a possible D match to TRBD2 (5 bases). Trimming shortened V by 4 bases and J by 3 bases, and 22 bases separated the two germline ends. Per germline, CDR1 SGHAT and CDR2 FQNNGV. The CDR3 covers 17 residues. CDR3 DNA sequence: TGTGCCAGCAGCTGGGGTCGTACGGGGTTCACCGACTACGAGCAGTACTTC. Amino acid sequence: CASSWGRTGFTDYEQYF.